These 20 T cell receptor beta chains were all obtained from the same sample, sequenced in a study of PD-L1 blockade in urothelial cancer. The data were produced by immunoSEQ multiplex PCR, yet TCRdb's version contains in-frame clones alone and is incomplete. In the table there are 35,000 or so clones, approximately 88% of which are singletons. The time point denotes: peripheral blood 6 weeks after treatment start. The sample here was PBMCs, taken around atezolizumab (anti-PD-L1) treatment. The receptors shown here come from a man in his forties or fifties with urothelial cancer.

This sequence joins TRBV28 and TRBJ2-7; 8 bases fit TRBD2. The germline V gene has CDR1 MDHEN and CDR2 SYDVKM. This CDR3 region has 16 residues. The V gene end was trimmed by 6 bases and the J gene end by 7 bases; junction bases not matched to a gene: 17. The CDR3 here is CASSQAGGLGAREQYF. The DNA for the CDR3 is TGTGCCAGCAGCCAGGCGGGAGGCCTGGGGGCACGGGAGCAGTACTTC. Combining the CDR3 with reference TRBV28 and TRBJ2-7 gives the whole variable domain DVKVTQSSRYLVKRTGEKVFLECVQDMDHENMFWYRQDPGLGLRLIYFSYDVKMKEKGDIPEGYSVSREKKERFSLILESASTNQTSMYLCASSQAGGLGAREQYFGPGTRLTVT.

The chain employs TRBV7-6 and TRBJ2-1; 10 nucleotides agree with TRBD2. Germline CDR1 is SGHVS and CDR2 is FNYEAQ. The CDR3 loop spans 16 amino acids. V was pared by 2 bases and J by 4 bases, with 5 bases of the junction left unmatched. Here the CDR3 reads CASSLKASGSYNEQFF. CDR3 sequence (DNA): TGTGCCAGCAGCTTAAAGGCTAGCGGGAGTTACAATGAGCAGTTCTTC.

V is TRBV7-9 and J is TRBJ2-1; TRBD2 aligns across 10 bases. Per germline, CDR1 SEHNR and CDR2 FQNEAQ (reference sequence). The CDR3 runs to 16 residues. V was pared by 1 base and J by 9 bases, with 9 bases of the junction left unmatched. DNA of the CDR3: TGTGCCAGCAGCTTAGAAGCTAGCGGGAGATATGGTGAGCAGTTCTTC. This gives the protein CASSLEASGRYGEQFF.

The CDR3 protein is CASSHGQGEGEELFF. DNA of the CDR3: TGTGCCAGCAGCCACGGACAGGGGGAGGGTGAGGAGCTGTTTTTT. This chain joins TRBV7-2 and TRBJ2-2; TRBD1 matches 10 bases. Germline CDR1 and CDR2: SGHTA and FQGNSA. J gave up 10 bases and V 5 bases, and 10 bases lay outside the gene matches. The CDR3 loop spans 15 amino acids. Based on the CDR3 plus reference TRBV7-2 and TRBJ2-2, the full variable domain is GAGVSQSPSNKVTEKGKDVELRCDPISGHTALYWYRQSLGQGLEFLIYFQGNSAPDKSGLPSDRFSAERTGGSVSTLTIQRTQQEDSAVYLCASSHGQGEGEELFFGEGSRLTVL.

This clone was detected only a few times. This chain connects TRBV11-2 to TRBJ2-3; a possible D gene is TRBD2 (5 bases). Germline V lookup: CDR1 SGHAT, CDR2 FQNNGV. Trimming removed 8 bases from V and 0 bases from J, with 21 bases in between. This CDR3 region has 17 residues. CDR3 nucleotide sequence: TGTGCCAGCGCCCCCCTCGAGGGCCCAACTAGCACAGATACGCAGTATTTT. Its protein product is CASAPLEGPTSTDTQYF.

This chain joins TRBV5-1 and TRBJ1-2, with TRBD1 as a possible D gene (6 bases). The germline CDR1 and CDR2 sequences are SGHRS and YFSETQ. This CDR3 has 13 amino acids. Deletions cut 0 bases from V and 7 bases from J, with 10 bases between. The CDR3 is CASSLDRVSGYTF. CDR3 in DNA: TGCGCCAGCAGCTTGGACAGGGTCAGTGGCTACACCTTC.

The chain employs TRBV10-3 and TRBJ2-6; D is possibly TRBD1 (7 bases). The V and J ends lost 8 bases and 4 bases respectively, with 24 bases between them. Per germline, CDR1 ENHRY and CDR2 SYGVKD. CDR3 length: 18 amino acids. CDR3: CAIGGRTRGAAGANVLTF. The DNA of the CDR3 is TGTGCCATCGGTGGGAGGACCAGGGGGGCAGCGGGGGCCAACGTCCTGACTTTC.

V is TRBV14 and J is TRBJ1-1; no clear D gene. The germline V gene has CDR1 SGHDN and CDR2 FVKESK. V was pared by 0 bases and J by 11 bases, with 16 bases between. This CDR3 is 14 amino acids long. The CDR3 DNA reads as TGTGCCAGCAGCCAAGATCGGACTCTCAATCGGGCTTTCTTT. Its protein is CASSQDRTLNRAFF. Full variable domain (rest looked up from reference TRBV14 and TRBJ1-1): EAGVTQFPSHSVIEKGQTVTLRCDPISGHDNLYWYRRVMGKEIKFLLHFVKESKQDESGMPNNRFLAERTGGTYSTLKVQPAELEDSGVYFCASSQDRTLNRAFFGQGTRLTVV.

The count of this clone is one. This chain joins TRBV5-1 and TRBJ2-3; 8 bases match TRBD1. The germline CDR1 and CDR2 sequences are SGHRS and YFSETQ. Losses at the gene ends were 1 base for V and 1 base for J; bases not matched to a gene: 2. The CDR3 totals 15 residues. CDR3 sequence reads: CASSLTTGGTDTQYF. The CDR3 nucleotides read TGCGCCAGCAGCTTGACGACAGGGGGCACAGATACGCAGTATTTT. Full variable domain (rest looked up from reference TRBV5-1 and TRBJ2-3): KAGVTQTPRYLIKTRGQQVTLSCSPISGHRSVSWYQQTPGQGLQFLFEYFSETQRNKGNFPGRFSGRQFSNSRSEMNVSTLELGDSALYLCASSLTTGGTDTQYFGPGTRLTVL.

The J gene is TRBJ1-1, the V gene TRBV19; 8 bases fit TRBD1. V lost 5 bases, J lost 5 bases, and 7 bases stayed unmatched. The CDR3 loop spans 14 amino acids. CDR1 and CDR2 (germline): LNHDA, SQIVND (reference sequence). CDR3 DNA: TGTGCCAGTAGTCTTCGACAGGGGCAAACTGAAGCTTTCTTT. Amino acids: CASSLRQGQTEAFF.

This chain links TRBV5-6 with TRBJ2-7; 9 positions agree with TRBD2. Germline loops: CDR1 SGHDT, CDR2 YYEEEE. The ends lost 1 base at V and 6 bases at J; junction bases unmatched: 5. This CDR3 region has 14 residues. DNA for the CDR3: TGTGCCAGCAGCTTGCTTAGCGGGAGAGGCGAGCAGTACTTC. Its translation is CASSLLSGRGEQYF.

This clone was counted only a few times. The CDR3 DNA is TGTGCCAGCAGTACCTCGTCAGGCGCCTATGGCTACACCTTC. Its protein is CASSTSSGAYGYTF. The chain combines TRBV28 with TRBJ1-2; D is unresolved. The CDR3 runs to 14 residues. Germline V lookup: CDR1 MDHEN, CDR2 SYDVKM. Trimming took off 5 bases at V and 4 bases at J, with 14 bases between the two ends.

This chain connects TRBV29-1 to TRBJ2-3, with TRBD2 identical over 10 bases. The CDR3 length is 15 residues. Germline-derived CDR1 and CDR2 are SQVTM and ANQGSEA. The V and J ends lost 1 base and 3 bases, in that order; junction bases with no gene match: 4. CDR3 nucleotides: TGCAGCGTTGAAGGAGTAGCGGGAGGAACAGATACGCAGTATTTT. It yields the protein CSVEGVAGGTDTQYF.

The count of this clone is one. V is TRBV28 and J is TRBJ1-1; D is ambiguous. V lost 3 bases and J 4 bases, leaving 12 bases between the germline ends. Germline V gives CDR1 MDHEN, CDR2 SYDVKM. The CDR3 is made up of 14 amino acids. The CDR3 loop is CASSFDRRGTEAFF. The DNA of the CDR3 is TGTGCCAGCAGTTTCGACCGGAGAGGCACTGAAGCTTTCTTT. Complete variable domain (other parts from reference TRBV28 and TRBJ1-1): DVKVTQSSRYLVKRTGEKVFLECVQDMDHENMFWYRQDPGLGLRLIYFSYDVKMKEKGDIPEGYSVSREKKERFSLILESASTNQTSMYLCASSFDRRGTEAFFGQGTRLTVV.

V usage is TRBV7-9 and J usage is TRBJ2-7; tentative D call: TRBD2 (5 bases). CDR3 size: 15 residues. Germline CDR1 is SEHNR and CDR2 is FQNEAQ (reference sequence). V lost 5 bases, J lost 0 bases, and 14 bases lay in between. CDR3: CASSPREGRSYEQYF. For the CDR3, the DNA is TGTGCCAGCAGCCCCCGAGAGGGCCGCTCCTACGAGCAGTACTTC.

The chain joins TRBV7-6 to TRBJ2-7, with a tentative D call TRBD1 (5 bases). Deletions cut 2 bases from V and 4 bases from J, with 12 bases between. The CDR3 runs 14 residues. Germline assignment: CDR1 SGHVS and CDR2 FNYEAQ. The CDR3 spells CASSLTAGWYEQYF. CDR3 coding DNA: TGTGCCAGCAGCTTAACCGCAGGGTGGTACGAGCAGTACTTC.

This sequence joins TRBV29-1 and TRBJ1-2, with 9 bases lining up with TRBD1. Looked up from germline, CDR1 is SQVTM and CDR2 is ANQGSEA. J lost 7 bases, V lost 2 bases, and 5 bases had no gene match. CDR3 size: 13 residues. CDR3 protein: CSVERTGESGYTF. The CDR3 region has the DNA TGCAGCGTTGAAAGGACAGGGGAGAGTGGCTACACCTTC.

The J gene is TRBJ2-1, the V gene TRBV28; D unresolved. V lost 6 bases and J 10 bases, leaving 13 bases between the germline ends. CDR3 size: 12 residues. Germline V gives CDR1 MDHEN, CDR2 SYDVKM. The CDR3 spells CASSDLPVEQFF. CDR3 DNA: TGTGCCAGCAGCGATCTGCCAGTGGAGCAGTTCTTC.

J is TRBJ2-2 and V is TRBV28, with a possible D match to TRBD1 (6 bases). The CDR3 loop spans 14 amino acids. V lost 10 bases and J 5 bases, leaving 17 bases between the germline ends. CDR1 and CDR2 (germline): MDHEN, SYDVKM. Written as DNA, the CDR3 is TGTGCCACGTCGGGACAATGGGGGACCGGGGAGCTGTTTTTT. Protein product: CATSGQWGTGELFF.

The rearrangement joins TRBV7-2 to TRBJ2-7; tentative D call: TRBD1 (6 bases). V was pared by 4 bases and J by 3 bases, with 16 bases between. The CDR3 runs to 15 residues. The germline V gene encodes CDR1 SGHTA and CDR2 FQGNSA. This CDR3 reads CASSSQTRGGYEQYF. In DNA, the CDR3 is TGTGCCAGCAGCTCACAAACCCGAGGGGGCTACGAGCAGTACTTC.